This section outlines one T cell receptor (beta chain) sequence together with its context. Other nucleotide sequences in the sample specify the same CDR3. This entry belongs to a study of T cell changes during pregnancy in multiple sclerosis. Sequencing was performed with immunoSEQ multiplex PCR; in TCRdb, only in-frame clones are kept and a portion is missing. The repertoire holds tens of thousands of clones, with 75% to 95% as singletons. The specimen was peripheral blood, collected after pregnancy. The TCR was taken from a female donor in good health, enrolled as a control in a pregnancy study.

CDR3 sequence: CASSLGQGATGELFF. CDR3 nucleotides: TGTGCCAGCAGCCTAGGACAGGGGGCCACCGGGGAGCTGTTTTTT. The genes are TRBV5-4 and TRBJ2-2; 11 bases align to TRBD1. The length of the CDR3 is 15 residues. Germline CDR1 is SGHNT and CDR2 is YYREEE (reference sequence). Unmatched junction bases numbered 3, after V lost 4 bases and J lost 4 bases.